This T cell receptor beta chain was recorded in a study of blood T cell repertoires in COVID-19. V was shortened by 4 bases and J by 2 bases, with 15 bases between the two germline ends. Per germline, CDR1 MGHRA and CDR2 YSYEKL. This CDR3 comprises 16 residues. The assay was immunoSEQ multiplex PCR, and TCRdb's table has in-frame clones only and misses some. Of 95,000 to 150,000 clones listed, roughly 84% were seen once; the top ten hold approximately 3.9%. The receptor was derived from a woman aged 25 to 39 who had recovered from COVID-19. The rearrangement uses TRBV4-1 and TRBJ1-5, with D tentatively TRBD1 (5 bases). The specimen sequenced was PBMCs or T cells enriched from blood (not recorded which). The CDR3 bases are TGCGCCAGCAGCCCTTATAGGGGAGGCGGCAATCAGCCCCAGCATTTT. As protein: CASSPYRGGGNQPQHF.